Listed below are T cell receptor beta chains from one sample, sequenced in a study of blood T cell repertoires in COVID-19. Using immunoSEQ multiplex PCR, the repertoire was profiled, and TCRdb retains in-frame clones only, with some absent. The sample carries 150,000 to 200,000 clones, roughly nine tenths recorded once. The sequencing input was peripheral blood. The receptors here all came from a man in his 70s with active or convalescent COVID-19. Both conserved end residues are part of each CDR3. D genes are given only for firm matches. The size entry is marked missing in some rows and otherwise reads once, few, many or a size class.

V gene	D gene	clone size	J gene	CDR3 protein	CDR3 DNA
TRBV28	NA	once	TRBJ1-2	CASSPTVYGYTF	TGTGCCAGCAGTCCGACAGTCTATGGCTACACCTTC
TRBV15	TRBD2	NA	TRBJ2-1	CATSSPGGRGGGEQFF	TGTGCCACCAGCAGTCCCGGCGGGAGGGGTGGGGGTGAGCAGTTCTTC
TRBV19	NA	NA	TRBJ1-1	CASSIVSVNTEAFF	TGTGCCAGTAGTATAGTTTCGGTGAACACTGAAGCTTTCTTT
TRBV4-3	NA	many	TRBJ1-4	CASSQDHGGFNEKLFF	TGCGCCAGCAGCCAAGATCACGGAGGCTTTAATGAAAAACTGTTTTTT
TRBV18	NA	NA	TRBJ2-6	CASSPPRVSGANVLTF	TGTGCCAGCTCACCACCGAGGGTCTCTGGGGCCAACGTCCTGACTTTC
TRBV5-8	NA	NA	TRBJ2-1	CASTPSFSYNEQFF	TGTGCCAGCACCCCCTCTTTCTCCTACAATGAGCAGTTCTTC
TRBV29-1	TRBD1	NA	TRBJ1-5	CSVGLGAGGSNQPQHF	TGCAGCGTTGGCCTCGGGGCAGGGGGAAGCAATCAGCCCCAGCATTTT
TRBV7-2	TRBD1	NA	TRBJ2-1	CASSRTGTGGYNEQFF	TGTGCCAGCAGCCGCACCGGGACAGGGGGTTACAATGAGCAGTTCTTC
TRBV7-2	TRBD2	NA	TRBJ2-3	CASSLRSGGISTDTQYF	TGTGCCAGCAGCTTACGTAGCGGGGGGATTAGCACAGATACGCAGTATTTT
TRBV29-1	NA	NA	TRBJ1-6	CSVGEGMDSPLHF	TGCAGCGTTGGGGAGGGGATGGATTCACCCCTCCACTTT
TRBV11-2	TRBD1	NA	TRBJ2-5	CASSPRDRGTQYF	TGTGCCAGCAGCCCCCGGGACAGAGGGACCCAGTACTTC
TRBV1	NA	NA	TRBJ2-2	CTSSHEDRGKDTGELFF	TGCACCAGCAGCCACGAGGACAGGGGGAAGGACACCGGGGAGCTGTTTTTT
TRBV28	NA	NA	TRBJ2-2	CASRRGGTGELFF	TGTGCCAGCCGTCGAGGTGGCACCGGGGAGCTGTTTTTT
TRBV5-4	TRBD2	NA	TRBJ2-2	CASSWGLAANTGELFF	TGTGCCAGCAGCTGGGGACTAGCGGCGAACACCGGGGAGCTGTTTTTT
TRBV29-1	TRBD1	NA	TRBJ1-1	CSVATGAGTEAFF	TGCAGCGTCGCCACAGGGGCTGGCACTGAAGCTTTCTTT
TRBV14	NA	NA	TRBJ1-1	CASSQAAGSNTEAFF	TGTGCCAGCAGCCAAGCGGCGGGATCGAACACTGAAGCTTTCTTT
TRBV6-5	NA	NA	TRBJ2-7	CASSSPGSGYEQYF	TGTGCCAGCAGTTCCCCGGGTAGCGGTTACGAGCAGTACTTC
TRBV6-5	TRBD1	NA	TRBJ1-1	CASRQGGMNTEAFF	TGTGCCAGCCGACAGGGGGGGATGAACACTGAAGCTTTCTTT
TRBV7-9	TRBD1	once	TRBJ2-7	CASSLSGGGEQYF	TGTGCCAGCAGCTTATCAGGGGGTGGAGAGCAGTACTTC
TRBV6-6	TRBD2	NA	TRBJ2-1	CASSYTSGKDNEQFF	TGTGCCAGCAGTTATACTAGCGGTAAAGACAATGAGCAGTTCTTC
TRBV9	TRBD1	few	TRBJ1-1	CASRFGQEMNTEAFF	TGTGCCAGCAGATTTGGACAGGAGATGAACACTGAAGCTTTCTTT
TRBV30	NA	NA	TRBJ1-2	CAWNGANYGYTF	TGTGCCTGGAATGGAGCAAACTATGGCTACACCTTC
TRBV9	NA	NA	TRBJ1-6	CASSEEINSPLHF	TGTGCCAGCAGCGAGGAGATTAATTCACCCCTCCACTTT
TRBV19	TRBD2	NA	TRBJ2-1	CASSSSGGYNEQFF	TGTGCCAGTAGTAGTAGCGGGGGGTACAATGAGCAGTTCTTC
TRBV7-6	TRBD1	NA	TRBJ2-7	CASSLGRTGVDEQYF	TGTGCCAGCAGCTTAGGGCGGACAGGGGTCGACGAGCAGTACTTC
TRBV15	TRBD1	NA	TRBJ1-5	CATSRGGTGAVQPQHF	TGTGCCACCAGCAGAGGCGGGACAGGGGCCGTTCAGCCCCAGCATTTT
TRBV6-5	NA	NA	TRBJ2-3	CASSYVGHTSTDTQYF	TGTGCCAGCAGTTATGTGGGACACACTAGCACAGATACGCAGTATTTT
TRBV5-4	NA	NA	TRBJ2-2	CASRKDHQGGELFF	TGTGCCAGCAGAAAGGACCATCAGGGCGGGGAGCTGTTTTTT
TRBV29-1	TRBD1	once	TRBJ2-3	CSALLSTGNSDTQYF	TGCAGCGCACTACTTTCGACAGGGAATAGTGATACGCAGTATTTT
TRBV6-2/TRBV6-3	NA	NA	TRBJ2-7	CASSSRDFPRKEQYF	TGTGCCAGCAGCTCTCGGGACTTCCCTCGAAAAGAGCAGTACTTC